The clone carrying this T cell receptor (beta chain) was picked up a small number of times. Its antigen is undetermined. The data are from a study of T cell repertoires in cytomegalovirus infection. Study information: Matching HLA type, along with CMV infection, was indicated by public TCR beta signatures. Regarding the study as a whole: Cumulative frequency (of public TCR beta family members) identified carriers of CMV plus the relevant HLA. Ex vivo, HLA-C-restricted CMV-specific TCR beta clonotypes prevailed over the rest of the response.

The CDR3 has 11 residues. V lost 2 bases, J lost 5 bases, and 5 bases lay in between. CDR1 and CDR2 (germline): SGHRS, YFSETQ. TCRdb re-analysed the reads in MiXCR, keeping a single row per CDR3 protein. Of 350,000 to 450,000 distinct CDR3 sequences listed, around a sixth are singletons. The sequenced sample consisted of PBMCs. The sequence was obtained from a human donor in good health (CMV status not recorded). Some clones in this sample may be carry-over from other donors' samples. The V gene is TRBV5-1, the J gene TRBJ2-7; no clear D. CDR3 in amino acids: CASSFGDEQYF. In DNA form, the CDR3 reads TGCGCCAGCAGCTTCGGTGACGAGCAGTACTTC.